These 26 T cell receptor beta chains were sequenced from one sample in a study of T cells in Graves' hyperthyroidism and ophthalmopathy. Amplification of TCR beta CDR3 regions was performed using RNA transcripts as template. TCR CDR3 underwent first-round RT-PCR with the HTBI primer set. MiXCR was run by TCRdb on the multiplex PCR reads, yielding one entry per CDR3 protein. Of 400,000 to 500,000 distinct CDR3 sequences listed, over 13% are singletons. Sequencing was carried out using blood. Receptor source: a woman under 30 with Graves' hyperthyroidism.

This sequence joins TRBV12-3 or TRBV12-4 and TRBJ2-1; 10 bases match TRBD2. This CDR3 has 15 amino acids. The J segment lost 6 bases and the V segment lost 5 bases, leaving 7 bases of the junction unmatched. DNA of the CDR3: TGTGCCAGCAGTGACGAGGTAGCGGGAGGCAATGAGCAGTTCTTC. It specifies CASSDEVAGGNEQFF.

This clonotype occurred many times. The chain has TRBV12-3 or TRBV12-4 and TRBJ1-5, with 9 bases fitting TRBD1. V lost 4 bases to trimming and J lost 4 bases; unmatched junction nucleotides: 8. The CDR3 is made up of 16 amino acids. Here the CDR3 DNA reads TGTGCCAGCAGTTCCTTGGGGACAGGGAGTAATCAGCCCCAGCATTTT. It codes for CASSSLGTGSNQPQHF.

A word on this clonotype: A much larger clone lies a single base off, so this may be a read error. The chain links TRBV6-1 to TRBJ2-3; D gene unclear. The CDR3 consists of 13 residues. The V gene's germline CDR1 is MNHNS and CDR2 SASEGT. CDR3 in amino acids: CTSSVNIWDTQYF. The CDR3 DNA sequence: TGTACCAGCAGTGTAAATATCTGGGATACGCAGTATTTT.

This clonotype was counted at least ten times. This sequence joins TRBV11-2 and TRBJ2-1; D call uncertain. There are 13 residues in the CDR3. The germline V gene has CDR1 SGHAT and CDR2 FQNNGV. Between the trimmed V and J ends, which lost 5 bases and 12 bases, there was a span of 17 bases. The CDR3 is CASSPLRLGWQFF. CDR3 nucleotides: TGTGCCAGCAGCCCCCTCCGACTCGGTTGGCAGTTCTTC.

The V call is TRBV20-1, the J call TRBJ1-5; unclear D gene. V was clipped by 6 bases and J by 6 bases, with 9 bases between them. The CDR3 is made up of 11 amino acids. The germline CDR1 and CDR2 sequences are DFQATT and SNEGSKA (reference sequence). The CDR3 reads CSASRGQPQHF. The CDR3 bases are TGCAGTGCAAGCCGGGGTCAGCCCCAGCATTTT.

The genes are TRBV7-3 and TRBJ2-1; D possibly corresponds to TRBD1 (6 bases). Germline V lookup: CDR1 SGHTA, CDR2 FQGTGA. Deletions cut 2 bases from V and 10 bases from J, with 15 bases between. The CDR3 is 14 amino acids. DNA for the CDR3: TGTGCCAGCAGCTTAGCTTGGACCGGGACAGAGCAGTTCTTC. It yields the protein CASSLAWTGTEQFF.

V and J are TRBV19 and TRBJ2-3, with 9 bases identical to TRBD1. Unmatched junction bases numbered 8, after V lost 6 bases and J lost 1 base. Germline V gene sequence: CDR1 LNHDA, CDR2 SQIVND (reference sequence). The CDR3 totals 16 residues. The CDR3 here is CASSQGRTGGTDTQYF. The CDR3 nucleotides read TGTGCCAGTAGCCAGGGCAGGACAGGGGGCACAGATACGCAGTATTTT.

In nucleotides, the CDR3 is TGTGCCAGCAGTCCAACCGGAGGGTTTTACGAGCAGTACTTC. Translating it yields CASSPTGGFYEQYF. The V gene is TRBV27, the J gene TRBJ2-7; perhaps TRBD2 as D (6 bases). The germline gives CDR1 MNHEY, CDR2 SMNVEV (reference sequence). The CDR3 has 14 residues. The ends were cut back, 5 bases at V and 4 bases at J, with 15 bases in the middle.

This clonotype was counted ten times or more. The chain links TRBV11-2 to TRBJ2-1; D is unclear. The V gene lost 5 bases and the J gene lost 4 bases, with 15 bases spanning the gap. In germline, CDR1 is SGHAT, CDR2 FQNNGV. The CDR3 spans 15 residues. The CDR3 loop is CASSQTPAEYNEQFF. The CDR3 DNA reads TGTGCCAGCAGCCAAACCCCAGCAGAGTACAATGAGCAGTTCTTC.

There are many counts of this clonotype. The chain joins TRBV24-1 to TRBJ1-2, with 7 bases matching TRBD1. This CDR3 is built from 15 residues. V lost 4 bases, J lost 2 bases, and 6 bases stayed unmatched. Germline CDR1 reads KGHDR; CDR2 reads SFDVKD. The CDR3, as DNA: TGTGCCACCAGTGAGGCCGGGACAGCGAACTATGGCTACACCTTC. Protein: CATSEAGTANYGYTF.

This clonotype was picked up many times. This chain connects TRBV12-3 or TRBV12-4 to TRBJ1-5; D gene unclear. The V end was cut by 2 bases, the J end by 6 bases, with 8 bases between. The CDR3 has 13 amino acids. This chain's CDR3 is CASSLLNSQPQHF. In DNA form, the CDR3 reads TGTGCCAGCAGTTTACTCAACTCTCAGCCCCAGCATTTT.

This sequence joins TRBV5-6 and TRBJ2-7; no clear D gene. The germline gives CDR1 SGHDT, CDR2 YYEEEE. This CDR3 spans 15 amino acids. V shed 2 bases and J shed 2 bases, with 14 bases lying between them. The CDR3 region has the DNA TGTGCCAGCAGCTTCTATGTCTCCTACACCTACGAGCAGTACTTC. This sequence encodes CASSFYVSYTYEQYF.

In this sample, this clonotype turned up a few times. This sequence joins TRBV12-3 or TRBV12-4 and TRBJ1-1, with D unclear. The CDR3 length is 13 residues. V lost 7 bases and J 0 bases, leaving 9 bases between the germline ends. The CDR3 region is CASKPSMNTEAFF. CDR3 bases: TGTGCCAGCAAGCCCTCAATGAACACTGAAGCTTTCTTT.

This clonotype was picked up a small number of times. The V and J genes are TRBV19 and TRBJ1-5, with D hard to call. V lost 5 bases and J lost 1, with 6 bases in between. This CDR3 contains 13 residues. CDR1 and CDR2 (germline): LNHDA, SQIVND (reference sequence). CDR3 bases: TGTGCCAGTAGTCAGAGAAGCAATCAGCCCCAGCATTTT. Encoded protein: CASSQRSNQPQHF. Full variable domain (remainder filled in from reference TRBV19 and TRBJ1-5): DGGITQSPKYLFRKEGQNVTLSCEQNLNHDAMYWYRQDPGQGLRLIYYSQIVNDFQKGDIAEGYSVSREKKESFPLTVTSAQKNPTAFYLCASSQRSNQPQHFGDGTRLSIL.

Of note for this clonotype: A much larger clone lies a single base off, so this may be a read error. The CDR3 loop is CASTQGGGRESYNEQSF. The CDR3 bases are TGTGCCAGCACTCAAGGAGGCGGGAGGGAAAGCTACAATGAGCAGTCCTTC. The chain employs TRBV27 and TRBJ2-1, with 9 nucleotides matching TRBD2. This CDR3 has 17 residues. CDR1 and CDR2 (germline): MNHEY, SMNVEV (reference sequence).

As to this clonotype: A read error is possible here, since a much larger clone lies one base away. The chain joins TRBV12-5 to TRBJ1-2; D unclear. Germline assignment: CDR1 LGHNT and CDR2 FRNRAP. The CDR3 runs 14 residues. The CDR3 region has the DNA TGTGCTAATGGTTTAAAGTTAACTAACTATGGCTACACCTTC. This gives the protein CANGLKLTNYGYTF. Full variable domain (rest looked up from reference TRBV12-5 and TRBJ1-2): DARVTQTPRHKVTEMGQEVTMRCQPILGHNTVFWYRQTMMQGLELLAYFRNRAPLDDSGMPKDRFSAEMPDATLATLKIQPSEPRDSAVYFCANGLKLTNYGYTFGSGTRLTVV.

There are many counts of this clonotype. The chain is built from TRBV28 and TRBJ2-5; 13 bases are shared with TRBD2. J lost 1 base, V lost 6 bases, and 8 bases had no gene match. The germline CDR1 and CDR2 sequences are MDHEN and SYDVKM. This CDR3 has 17 residues. CDR3 bases: TGTGCCAGCAGGGGGACTAGCGGGACCCAACTCCAAGAGACCCAGTACTTC. Encoded protein: CASRGTSGTQLQETQYF.

This clonotype was detected ten times or more. The genes are TRBV7-9 and TRBJ1-2; D call uncertain. Germline values: CDR1 SEHNR, CDR2 FQNEAQ (reference sequence). CDR3 length: 16 amino acids. The V end lost 4 bases, the J end lost 0 bases, and 15 bases lay between the germline ends. This CDR3 reads CASSSPRLSANYGYTF. The DNA for the CDR3 is TGTGCCAGCAGCTCCCCAAGGTTATCCGCTAACTATGGCTACACCTTC.

This clonotype was counted only a few times. V and J are TRBV10-3 and TRBJ1-2; TRBD1 matches at 9 bases. V lost 6 bases and J lost 2; bases outside the gene matches: 4. Germline CDR1 ENHRY, CDR2 SYGVKD. This CDR3 has 14 residues. The CDR3 bases are TGTGCCATCAGGGGACAGGGAAAAAACTATGGCTACACCTTC. Translating it yields CAIRGQGKNYGYTF.

This clonotype occurred many times. The rearrangement joins TRBV12-3 or TRBV12-4 to TRBJ2-3; D remains ambiguous. V was pared by 6 bases and J by 3 bases, with 16 bases between. This CDR3 has 15 amino acids. Here the CDR3 DNA reads TGTGCCAGCAGCGCCTTTGAGGAGATGACAGATACGCAGTATTTT. It translates to CASSAFEEMTDTQYF.

With regard to this clonotype: This CDR3 fails to terminate in the conserved phenylalanine or tryptophan, so it likely reflects a read error. The rearrangement links TRBV7-9 to TRBJ2-3, with a possible D match to TRBD2 (6 bases). CDR1 and CDR2 from the germline V gene are SEHNR and FQNEAQ (reference sequence). Trimming removed 7 bases from V and 0 bases from J, with 17 bases in between. The CDR3 has 16 amino acids. In nucleotides, the CDR3 is TGTGCCAGCAAGCTCCAGGGAGGCGGTAGCACAGATACGCAGTATTCT. This translates into CASKLQGGGSTDTQYS.

This clonotype came up many times. The V gene is TRBV2, the J gene TRBJ2-1; 9 bases fit TRBD2. Germline CDR1 is SNHLY and CDR2 is FYNNEI. V lost 4 bases and J lost 4; bases outside the gene matches: 11. This CDR3 has 17 amino acids. The CDR3 spells CASSGGTSRREYNEQFF. CDR3 DNA: TGTGCCAGCAGTGGGGGGACTAGCAGGAGGGAATACAATGAGCAGTTCTTC.

In this sample, this clonotype turned up many times. The chain employs TRBV10-3 and TRBJ2-5; 12 nucleotides line up with TRBD2. Germline V gives CDR1 ENHRY, CDR2 SYGVKD. The CDR3 sequence is 16 residues long. Germline trimming cut 7 bases from V and 4 bases from J; bases unmatched to any gene: 10. As DNA, the CDR3 is TGTGCCATCATGACCGGACTAGCGGGACAGGGAGAGACCCAGTACTTC. Protein: CAIMTGLAGQGETQYF.

This clonotype has at least ten counts. This chain links TRBV3-1 with TRBJ2-3; the match to TRBD2 covers 7 bases. After removal of 1 base from V and 5 bases from J, the junction contained 3 bases not matched to a gene. The CDR3 spans 14 residues. The germline V gene has CDR1 LGHDT and CDR2 YNNKEL (reference sequence). CDR3 region: CASSQAGGEDTQYF. The CDR3, as DNA: TGTGCCAGCAGCCAAGCGGGAGGTGAAGATACGCAGTATTTT.

In its sample, this clonotype was seen many times. The J gene is TRBJ1-6, the V gene TRBV5-1; D not certain. Germline lookup yields CDR1 SGHRS and CDR2 YFSETQ. Deletions cut 0 bases from V and 8 bases from J, with 12 bases between. This CDR3 contains 15 residues. DNA of the CDR3: TGCGCCAGCAGCTTGGACGCCCGAAAGGATTCACCCCTCCACTTT. Amino acid sequence: CASSLDARKDSPLHF.

This clonotype has a count of ten or more. J is TRBJ1-1 and V is TRBV9, with D tentatively TRBD1 (5 bases). Trimming took off 0 bases at V and 4 bases at J, with 13 bases between the two ends. From germline, CDR1 is SGDLS and CDR2 YYNGEE. This CDR3 is built from 15 residues. Here the CDR3 reads CASSVVSRGGTEAFF. The CDR3 DNA is TGTGCCAGCAGCGTAGTATCAAGGGGCGGCACTGAAGCTTTCTTT. Looking up the rest from reference TRBV9 and TRBJ1-1 gives the full variable domain: DSGVTQTPKHLITATGQRVTLRCSPRSGDLSVYWYQQSLDQGLQFLIQYYNGEERAKGNILERFSAQQFPDLHSELNLSSLELGDSALYFCASSVVSRGGTEAFFGQGTRLTVV.